This T cell receptor (beta chain) was captured by sequencing in a study of blood T cell repertoires in COVID-19. Study-level information: From T cells, B-cell-depleted T cells, or PBMCs came the material, which was cDNA or gDNA.

How the authors handled the data: Using reference gene primer amplification, nucleated cell counts were estimated. Clones were sequenced by immunoSEQ multiplex PCR, and TCRdb holds only the in-frame ones, with some missing. That table furnishes V, J and clone size, whereas the DNA furnished D and trimming. The data contain roughly 86,000 clones, 91% of them singletons. The germline CDR1 and CDR2 sequences are LNHDA and SQIVND (reference sequence). Trimming removed 7 bases from V and 8 bases from J; junction bases left unmatched: 18. The CDR3 loop spans 16 amino acids. The gene calls are TRBV19 and TRBJ1-1; 8 bases are shared with TRBD1. Source material: peripheral blood. The clonotype comes from a woman in her forties or fifties in a cohort sampled during active COVID-19. CDR3: CASTLGPGQGAREAFF. CDR3 nucleotide sequence: TGTGCCAGTACCTTAGGCCCCGGGCAGGGGGCGCGAGAAGCTTTCTTT.